There are many counts of the clone carrying this T cell receptor beta chain. Each CDR3 protein is one row after TCRdb ran MiXCR on the 5' RACE reads. The sample holds under 55,000 distinct CDR3 sequences, 6.5% to 8% seen once. The sample belongs to a study of T cells after yellow fever vaccination. General observations from the study: On re-exposure, the response was weaker but peaked faster, at day 5 versus 15. Although most clonotypes did not, a small share appeared in both CD4 and CD8 compartments.

The CDR3 has 20 amino acids. This sequence originates from a man aged 18 to 35 who received the YFV17D yellow fever vaccine. The starting material was CD8+ T cells not binding an NS4B(214-222) dextramer, sorted from PBMCs, obtained roughly 46 days after the first yellow fever vaccination. This chain links TRBV21-1 with TRBJ2-3; the DNA was not compared with TRBD2, the D call given in the table. TRBV21-1 is designated a pseudogene. This chain's CDR3 is CASSLRTGTSGGDSTDTQYF. CDR3 DNA: TGTGCCAGCAGCCTCCGGACCGGGACTAGCGGGGGGGACAGCACAGATACGCAGTATTTT.